These T cell receptor beta chains were read from a single sample in a study of graft-versus-host responses after intestinal transplantation. These TCRs are of unknown antigen specificity. Sequencing used immunoSEQ multiplex PCR; TCRdb keeps in-frame clones, though not all of them. The sample lists tens of thousands of clones, around 90% seen once, with around 2.6% in the top ten. Material: unstimulated CD8+ T cells sorted from spleen or lymph node cells, obtained before intestinal transplant. These TCRs come from a human donor who received an intestinal transplant. The CDR3 runs from the conserved cysteine through the conserved F or W. Some rows mark clone size as missing; the rest say once, few, many or name a class of expanded clone.

15,TRBV7-8,NA,CASSLLLGGTDTQYF
15,TRBV6-6,NA,CASSAVTGGNYGYTF
14,TRBV6-4,NA,CASSDSPNTGELFF
13,TRBV10-3,NA,CAISAGSNQPQHF
19,TRBV6-1,NA,CASSEVSVSGGLTNSPLHF
14,TRBV6-5,NA,CASSADRGGTEAFF
15,TRBV7-7,NA,CASSLVLGSWETQYF
12,TRBV13,NA,CASSSDRAEQYF
16,TRBV10-3,NA,CAISGSFGRHTNTQYF
17,TRBV9,NA,CASSVPRQGEGPDEQFF
15,TRBV7-6,NA,CASSLGTSSKNIQYF
15,TRBV19,NA,CASSRGGSYNSPLHF
16,TRBV6-1,once,CASSGRGGLLWNEQFF
14,TRBV6-5,NA,CASSLNQGPDGYTF
16,TRBV5-8,NA,CASSLDGGSLLNEQFF
13,TRBV2,NA,CASSGDRLNEQYF
14,TRBV5-1,NA,CASSGRGGVEKLFF
16,TRBV19,NA,CASSPGQGLMNTEAFF
15,TRBV7-3,NA,CASSLTPGERYEAFF
21,TRBV15,NA,CATSRYPRDSSSITNTGELFF
15,TRBV4-1,NA,CASSQGTASNQPQHF
15,TRBV28,NA,CASSFKYRGLYEQYF
14,TRBV28,NA,CASSSGAGANVLTF
14,TRBV5-5,NA,CASSLTGSSYGYTF
15,TRBV5-6,NA,CASSLPRGGRDEQFF
16,TRBV28,NA,CASSLPDRSVTDTQYF
12,TRBV12-5,few,CASGLHNEKLFF
14,TRBV29-1,NA,CSVPPWTGNGEAFF
16,TRBV5-4,NA,CASSFGSGSKSYEQYF
15,TRBV9,NA,CASSGQGKFDQPQHF
12,TRBV9,NA,CASSGGLDGYTF
11,TRBV29-1,NA,CSVTGGTEAFF
14,TRBV10-2,NA,CASSLTGAVGEQYF
14,TRBV10-1,NA,CASRQGPNTGELFF
15,TRBV28,NA,CASSGVGATINTIYF
12,TRBV7-9,NA,CASSLLGSEAFF
14,TRBV5-1,NA,CASRQGQGGSPLHF
13,TRBV5-1,once,CASGALAGFEQFF
14,TRBV29-1,once,CSVDLNSMNTEAFF
12,TRBV28,NA,CASSRGAREQYF
18,TRBV13,NA,CASSFMASGGVSYNEQFF
17,TRBV28,NA,CASSLLERGGPSNEQFF
16,TRBV27,NA,CASSYLGAGDVNEQYF
17,TRBV4-1,NA,CASSQVLAGGPYNEQFF
13,TRBV6-1,NA,CASSESGSYEQYF
14,TRBV4-1,once,CASSGQGMTDTQYF
17,TRBV4-1,NA,CASSQRGTSGLYNEQFF
15,TRBV28,NA,CASSFTGEVDYGYTF
15,TRBV7-2,NA,CASSWYGTWGSEQYF
19,TRBV27,NA,CASSLKSWTGGYSNQPQHF
17,TRBV4-1,NA,CASSQHSPGTTNNEQFF
15,TRBV5-1,NA,CASSLLGGTGNTIYF
19,TRBV5-1,NA,CASSFMHGAVRRRSYGYTF